Following are 27 T cell receptor beta chains from one sample sequenced in a study of T cell responses to AZD1222 COVID-19 vaccine. The data were produced by immunoSEQ multiplex PCR, yet TCRdb's version contains in-frame clones alone and is incomplete. This table has 80,000 to 95,000 clones, over 85% appearing once. The sample here was peripheral blood, taken on day 0 of MenACWY control vaccination. These receptor sequences come from an adult in good health.

This clone was picked up one time. This sequence joins TRBV4-1 and TRBJ1-2; D perhaps matches TRBD1 (5 bases). The CDR3 loop spans 13 amino acids. Trimming took 5 bases from V and 2 from J, leaving 9 bases between them. CDR1 MGHRA and CDR2 YSYEKL come from the germline V gene. The DNA for the CDR3 is TGCGCCAGCAGCGGGGCCGTCAACTATGGCTACACCTTC. Translating it yields CASSGAVNYGYTF.

This rearrangement joins TRBV27 to TRBJ2-1; tentatively, D is TRBD2 (5 bases). Trimming stripped 6 bases from V and 0 bases from J, with 12 bases between. Germline loops: CDR1 MNHEY, CDR2 SMNVEV (reference sequence). The CDR3 spans 15 residues. CDR3 in amino acids: CASSRADPSYNEQFF. As DNA, the CDR3 is TGTGCCAGCAGCAGAGCGGACCCCTCCTACAATGAGCAGTTCTTC.

This clone was detected once. The rearrangement links TRBV25-1 to TRBJ1-3; D might be TRBD1 (6 bases). The CDR3 contains 16 residues. V shed 8 bases and J shed 0 bases, with 17 bases lying between them. Per germline, CDR1 MGHDK and CDR2 SYGVNS. The CDR3 sequence is CASARGDLNSGNTIYF. CDR3 DNA: TGTGCCAGCGCAAGGGGGGACCTAAACTCTGGAAACACCATATATTTT.

The V call is TRBV27, the J call TRBJ1-6; no definite D call. Between the trimmed V and J ends, which lost 6 bases and 9 bases, there was a span of 24 bases. Per germline, CDR1 MNHEY and CDR2 SMNVEV (reference sequence). This CDR3 contains 17 residues. In nucleotides, the CDR3 is TGTGCCAGCAGACTAGCACCGGACCTTTTAGCGGGTTCACCCCTCCACTTT. Residues: CASRLAPDLLAGSPLHF.

V and J are TRBV2 and TRBJ2-7, with 11 bases that match TRBD1. The germline CDR1 and CDR2 sequences are SNHLY and FYNNEI. The CDR3 totals 14 residues. V lost 4 bases and J lost 3; bases outside the gene matches: 2. CDR3 amino acids: CASSGTGGIYEQYF. The CDR3 DNA sequence: TGTGCCAGCAGTGGGACAGGGGGCATCTACGAGCAGTACTTC.

The chain has TRBV16 and TRBJ1-4, with a possible D match to TRBD1 (6 bases). CDR1 is KGHSY and CDR2 is FQNENV in the germline V gene. V was cut by 2 bases and J by 7 bases, with 11 bases left in between. CDR3 length equals 14 residues. The CDR3 nucleotides are TGTGCCAGCAGCCAACGGGCAGGGGTTGAAAAACTGTTTTTT. Encoded protein: CASSQRAGVEKLFF.

The chain links TRBV2 to TRBJ1-6; no firm D call. The germline V and J ends were trimmed by 8 bases and 1 base, with 15 bases remaining between them. CDR1 and CDR2 (germline): SNHLY, FYNNEI. CDR3 length: 16 amino acids. DNA for the CDR3: TGTGCCAGCGCGGAGCAGGATTTATCCTATAATTCACCCCTCCACTTT. Its protein product is CASAEQDLSYNSPLHF. Full variable domain (remainder filled in from reference TRBV2 and TRBJ1-6): EPEVTQTPSHQVTQMGQEVILRCVPISNHLYFYWYRQILGQKVEFLVSFYNNEISEKSEIFDDQFSVERPDGSNFTLKIRSTKLEDSAMYFCASAEQDLSYNSPLHFGNGTRLTVT.

This chain uses TRBV6-2 or TRBV6-3 with TRBJ2-3, with 8 bases fitting TRBD2. CDR3 length: 16 residues. Germline trimming cut 3 bases from V and 6 bases from J; bases unmatched to any gene: 11. Germline V lookup: CDR1 MNHEY, CDR2 SVGEGT. The CDR3 nucleotides are TGTGCCAGCAGTTATGGGTCGAGTAGCGGGGTGGATACGCAGTATTTT. Protein sequence: CASSYGSSSGVDTQYF.

The CDR3 bases are TGTGCCAGCAGTTACACCAGACAGGGGACTGAAGCTTTCTTT. It encodes CASSYTRQGTEAFF. The chain links TRBV6-2 or TRBV6-3 to TRBJ1-1; 8 nucleotides line up with TRBD1. After removal of 2 bases from V and 5 bases from J, the junction contained 4 bases not matched to a gene. This CDR3 has 14 residues. The germline gives CDR1 MNHEY, CDR2 SVGEGT.

V and J are TRBV5-4 and TRBJ1-1; 7 nucleotides line up with TRBD1. J gave up 5 bases and V 4 bases, and 8 bases lay outside the gene matches. This CDR3 is built from 14 residues. Germline lookup yields CDR1 SGHNT and CDR2 YYREEE (reference sequence). As DNA, the CDR3 is TGTGCCAGCAGCCCACAGGGGTGGGATACTGAAGCTTTCTTT. This translates into CASSPQGWDTEAFF.

The CDR3 loop is CASRGNRGSGYTF. In DNA form, the CDR3 reads TGCGCCAGCAGGGGAAACAGGGGTAGTGGCTACACCTTC. This chain links TRBV10-1 with TRBJ1-2; 7 bases are a match to TRBD1. Germline assignment: CDR1 WNHNN and CDR2 SYGVQD (reference sequence). There are 13 residues in the CDR3. V lost 6 bases, J lost 7 bases, and 8 bases stayed unmatched.

The J gene is TRBJ2-2, the V gene TRBV3-1 (or the pseudogene TRBV3-2); D gene unclear. With 3 bases removed from V and 8 bases from J, the gap between germline ends came to 10 bases. The CDR3 consists of 13 residues. Per germline, CDR1 LGHDT and CDR2 YNNKEL (reference sequence). The CDR3 reads CASSQVRSGELFF. CDR3 in DNA: TGTGCCAGCAGCCAGGTCCGCTCGGGGGAGCTGTTTTTT.

The V gene is TRBV7-9, the J gene TRBJ1-1; tentatively, D is TRBD1 (5 bases). This CDR3 is built from 15 residues. The V gene lost 1 base and the J gene lost 1 base, with 10 bases spanning the gap. Germline CDR1 and CDR2: SEHNR and FQNEAQ (reference sequence). As DNA, the CDR3 is TGTGCCAGCAGCTTAGTAGGACACCAGAACACTGAAGCTTTCTTT. Protein product: CASSLVGHQNTEAFF.

The V call is TRBV30, the J call TRBJ1-6; D not certain. The CDR3 has 14 residues. V shed 3 bases and J shed 3 bases, with 9 bases lying between them. From germline, CDR1 is GTSNPN and CDR2 SVGIG (reference sequence). DNA of the CDR3: TGTGCCTGGAGGAGGGTCAGCTATAATTCACCCCTCCACTTT. Amino acid sequence: CAWRRVSYNSPLHF.

As DNA, the CDR3 is TGTGCCAGCGTACGGGGGGGCGGGGAGACCCAGTACTTC. It codes for CASVRGGGETQYF. The rearrangement uses TRBV6-5 and TRBJ2-5; 8 positions match TRBD2. CDR1 is MNHEY and CDR2 is SVGAGI in the germline V gene. V lost 8 bases and J lost 5; bases outside the gene matches: 7. CDR3 length: 13 amino acids.

The J gene is TRBJ1-3, the V gene TRBV9, with unresolved D. This CDR3 comprises 12 residues. The V and J ends lost 7 bases and 0 bases respectively, with 5 bases between them. Germline V gene sequence: CDR1 SGDLS, CDR2 YYNGEE. CDR3 DNA sequence: TGTGCCAGCGCGAGCTCTGGAAACACCATATATTTT. Protein sequence: CASASSGNTIYF.

This chain links TRBV6-5 with TRBJ1-1; 8 bases line up with TRBD1. The CDR3 has 15 residues. In germline, CDR1 is MNHEY, CDR2 SVGAGI. V shed 7 bases, J shed 11 bases, and the junction held 18 bases outside the gene matches. CDR3 sequence reads: CASTLMGQGAEGAFF. The DNA for the CDR3 is TGTGCCAGCACCCTAATGGGGCAGGGGGCCGAGGGGGCTTTCTTT.

The V call is TRBV2, the J call TRBJ2-5; D is ambiguous. The germline CDR1 and CDR2 sequences are SNHLY and FYNNEI. The CDR3 covers 13 residues. The V gene lost 3 bases and the J gene lost 5 bases, with 10 bases spanning the gap. The chain's CDR3 is CASSEVSRETQYF. CDR3 DNA: TGTGCCAGCAGTGAGGTCTCCCGGGAGACCCAGTACTTC.

The chain has TRBV6-5 and TRBJ1-2; weak D call: TRBD1 (5 bases). Per the germline V gene, CDR1 is MNHEY and CDR2 is SVGAGI. This CDR3 has 14 amino acids. The V end lost 1 base, the J end lost 6 bases, and 12 bases lay between the germline ends. The CDR3 bases are TGTGCCAGCAGTTACTTGGGGGTAACCCATGGCTACACCTTC. This codes for CASSYLGVTHGYTF.

J is TRBJ1-1 and V is TRBV19; the match to TRBD1 covers 8 bases. The junction had 9 bases not matched to a gene; V was cut back by 5 bases and J by 4 bases. The germline gives CDR1 LNHDA, CDR2 SQIVND (reference sequence). This CDR3 region has 15 residues. CDR3 bases: TGTGCCAGTAGTCCCCTCGACAGGGGAGGCACTGAAGCTTTCTTT. This encodes CASSPLDRGGTEAFF.

The V and J genes are TRBV7-2 and TRBJ2-2; D call uncertain. The CDR3 loop spans 15 amino acids. Germline V gives CDR1 SGHTA, CDR2 FQGNSA. The germline V and J ends were trimmed by 5 bases and 4 bases, with 14 bases remaining between them. CDR3 region: CASSIVLGPTGELFF. The CDR3 DNA reads TGTGCCAGCAGCATCGTGCTGGGCCCCACCGGGGAGCTGTTTTTT.

The chain has TRBV6-2 or TRBV6-3 and TRBJ1-1; D ambiguous. CDR1 and CDR2 from the germline V gene are MNHEY and SVGEGT. The CDR3 is 13 residues long. The V gene lost 5 bases and the J gene lost 4 bases, with 11 bases spanning the gap. The chain's CDR3 is CASSARVSTEAFF. For the CDR3, the DNA is TGTGCCAGCAGTGCCCGGGTTTCCACTGAAGCTTTCTTT.

The chain links TRBV30 to TRBJ1-3; D perhaps matches TRBD1 (5 bases). The CDR3 covers 14 residues. Germline CDR1 is GTSNPN and CDR2 is SVGIG (reference sequence). Deletions cut 3 bases from V and 0 bases from J, with 9 bases between. The DNA for the CDR3 is TGTGCCTGGAGCGGGGGGGGCTCTGGAAACACCATATATTTT. It translates to CAWSGGGSGNTIYF.

This chain uses TRBV24-1 with TRBJ2-5, with 7 positions matching TRBD2. The CDR3 has 16 amino acids. Trimming at V came to 4 bases and at J to 0 bases, leaving 7 bases not matched to a gene. CDR1 is KGHDR, CDR2 SFDVKD, per germline. This chain's CDR3 is CATSDPGTNNQETQYF. Here the CDR3 DNA reads TGTGCCACCAGTGACCCCGGGACTAATAACCAAGAGACCCAGTACTTC.

This sequence joins TRBV6-4 and TRBJ2-5; no firm D call. This CDR3 spans 15 amino acids. Germline assignment: CDR1 MRHNA and CDR2 SNTAGT. The V gene lost 2 bases and the J gene lost 0 bases, with 10 bases spanning the gap. CDR3 sequence: CASSDDTRYQETQYF. DNA of the CDR3: TGTGCCAGCAGTGACGATACACGGTACCAAGAGACCCAGTACTTC.

The rearrangement joins TRBV7-9 to TRBJ1-2; TRBD1 is a possible D gene (6 bases). From germline, CDR1 is SEHNR and CDR2 FQNEAQ (reference sequence). Trimming removed 1 base from V and 2 bases from J, with 11 bases in between. The CDR3 spans 15 residues. As DNA, the CDR3 is TGTGCCAGCAGCTTAGTACAGGGTTTGAACTATGGCTACACCTTC. It encodes CASSLVQGLNYGYTF.

The table lists this clone with a few counts. J is TRBJ1-5 and V is TRBV19, with 12 positions matching TRBD1. Trimming took 4 bases from V and 6 from J; bases not matched to a gene: 4. The CDR3 covers 15 residues. Looked up from germline, CDR1 is LNHDA and CDR2 is SQIVND (reference sequence). The CDR3 spells CASSRGTGGSQPQHF. The CDR3 bases are TGTGCCAGTAGTAGAGGGACAGGGGGCAGTCAGCCCCAGCATTTT.